A single sample gave rise to the 8 T cell receptor beta chains below, sequenced in a study of cytomegalovirus exposure and HLA in healthy donors (dated by TCRdb to 2015 to 2018). Library creation used the immunoSEQ multiplex PCR assay. The multiplex PCR relied on a mix of 60 forward primers for TCR Vbeta segments and 13 reverse primers for TCR Jbeta segments. Entries here come from immuneACCESS through TCRdb and include only in-frame sequences with V and J called. Some clones fail to appear in such tables; in the studies checked, an unresolved V gene covers under half of the shortfall, and the cause of the remainder is unknown. This sample holds 120,000 or so clones; approximately 80% were observed only once. Roughly a tenth of the sample is held by the ten biggest clonotypes. The sample comprised PBMCs. The receptor set was obtained from a man aged 25-40 years in good health and CMV-seropositive.

This clone was picked up one time. The chain has TRBV4-1 and TRBJ2-1, with TRBD2 matching 8 bases. The CDR3 has 13 residues. CDR1 and CDR2 (germline): MGHRA, YSYEKL. V lost 5 bases to trimming and J lost 11 bases; unmatched junction nucleotides: 8. DNA for the CDR3: TGCGCCAGCAGCTCGGGACTAGGCGATAAGCAGTTCTTC. Translated: CASSSGLGDKQFF.

J is TRBJ2-5 and V is TRBV15, with 7 bases identical to TRBD2. With 8 bases clipped from V and 4 bases from J, the junction kept 13 bases outside the gene matches. The germline V gene has CDR1 LNHNV and CDR2 YYDKDF (reference sequence). The CDR3 loop spans 15 amino acids. For the CDR3, the DNA is TGTGCCACCTCGGGCGGGAGTGGGGGAGGAGAGACCCAGTACTTC. Translation: CATSGGSGGGETQYF. The full variable domain, rest sourced from reference TRBV15 and TRBJ2-5, is DAMVIQNPRYQVTQFGKPVTLSCSQTLNHNVMYWYQQKSSQAPKLLFHYYDKDFNNEADTPDNFQSRRPNTSFCFLDIRSPGLGDTAMYLCATSGGSGGGETQYFGPGTRLLVL.

V and J are TRBV29-1 and TRBJ2-1; the D gene is possibly TRBD2 (5 bases). The germline V gene encodes CDR1 SQVTM and CDR2 ANQGSEA. This CDR3 region has 13 residues. The CDR3 loop reads CSSVGSSYNEQFF. CDR3 sequence (DNA): TGCAGTTCCGTAGGGAGCTCCTACAATGAGCAGTTCTTC.

The gene calls are TRBV4-2 and TRBJ2-7; 10 bases line up with TRBD2. In germline, CDR1 is LGHNA, CDR2 YNFKEQ. This CDR3 region has 17 residues. J was trimmed by 3 bases and V by 1 base; bases with no gene match: 9. The CDR3 here is CASSQAWGAGGDYEQYF. The CDR3 DNA reads TGTGCCAGCAGCCAAGCTTGGGGAGCGGGAGGGGACTACGAGCAGTACTTC.

V is TRBV7-9 and J is TRBJ2-1; 7 nucleotides align to TRBD2. Germline CDR1 reads SEHNR; CDR2 reads FQNEAQ (reference sequence). The V gene end was trimmed by 7 bases and the J gene end by 9 bases; junction bases not matched to a gene: 12. This CDR3 region has 14 residues. The CDR3 region is CASTRRAGEGEQFF. CDR3 DNA sequence: TGTGCCAGCACTCGGAGGGCGGGAGAAGGTGAGCAGTTCTTC.

There are a few counts of this clone. V usage is TRBV19 and J usage is TRBJ2-5; 7 bases are shared with TRBD2. This CDR3 is 14 amino acids long. V was clipped by 5 bases and J by 3 bases; unmatched bases: 6. Germline lookup yields CDR1 LNHDA and CDR2 SQIVND (reference sequence). CDR3 sequence: CASSRRTSKETQYF. The CDR3 DNA reads TGTGCCAGTAGTCGCCGGACTAGTAAAGAGACCCAGTACTTC.

V gene TRBV10-3 combines with J gene TRBJ2-7; D may be TRBD2 (6 bases). Looked up from germline, CDR1 is ENHRY and CDR2 is SYGVKD. This CDR3 contains 13 residues. V was clipped by 3 bases and J by 3 bases, with 9 bases between them. The CDR3, as DNA: TGTGCCATCAGTGACGGGGGTATCTACGAGCAGTACTTC. This translates into CAISDGGIYEQYF.

This chain links TRBV5-1 with TRBJ2-2; 10 bases are a match to TRBD2. CDR1 SGHRS and CDR2 YFSETQ come from the germline V gene. The V and J ends lost 0 bases and 6 bases, in that order; junction bases with no gene match: 2. The CDR3 extends over 15 amino acids. The chain's CDR3 is CASSLVGLAAGELFF. CDR3 coding DNA: TGCGCCAGCAGCTTGGTAGGACTAGCGGCCGGGGAGCTGTTTTTT.